This T cell receptor (beta chain) appears in the sequencing data of a study of technical replicates of blood from several donors. Assay: immunoSEQ multiplex PCR; the TCRdb copy retains only in-frame clones and omits some. The sample contains tens of thousands of clones, about 96% of which appear only once. The source is a human donor in good health. The source material was T cells isolated from PBMCs.

CDR3 nucleotide sequence: TGTGCCAGCAGTGAAGACAGGGCGAATTCACCCCTCCACTTT. This sequence encodes CASSEDRANSPLHF. This sequence joins TRBV2 and TRBJ1-6; D is perhaps TRBD1 (6 bases). The CDR3 is 14 amino acids. Per the germline V gene, CDR1 is SNHLY and CDR2 is FYNNEI. Trimming stripped 1 base from V and 7 bases from J, with 8 bases between.